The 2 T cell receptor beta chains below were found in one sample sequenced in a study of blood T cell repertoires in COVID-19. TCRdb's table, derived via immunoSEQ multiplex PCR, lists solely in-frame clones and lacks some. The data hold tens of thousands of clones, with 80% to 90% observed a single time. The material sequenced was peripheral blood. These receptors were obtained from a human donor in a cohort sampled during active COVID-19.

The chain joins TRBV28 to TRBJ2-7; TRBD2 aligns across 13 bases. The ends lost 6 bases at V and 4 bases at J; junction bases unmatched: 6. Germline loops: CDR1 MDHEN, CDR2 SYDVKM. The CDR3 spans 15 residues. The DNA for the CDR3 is TGTGCCAGCAGACCCTCGGGACTAGCGGGATACGAGCAGTACTTC. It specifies CASRPSGLAGYEQYF.

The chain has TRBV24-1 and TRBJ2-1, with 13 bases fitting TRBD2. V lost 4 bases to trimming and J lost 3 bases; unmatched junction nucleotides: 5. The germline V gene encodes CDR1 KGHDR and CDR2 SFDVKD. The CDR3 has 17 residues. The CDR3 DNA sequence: TGTGCCACCAGTGAAACGGGACTAGCGGGAATCTACAATGAGCAGTTCTTC. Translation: CATSETGLAGIYNEQFF.